These T cell receptor beta chains were read from a single sample in a study of blood T cell repertoires in COVID-19. Repertoires were generated with immunoSEQ multiplex PCR, while TCRdb's copy carries only in-frame clones and drops some. The table includes roughly 450,000 clones, about 90% detected once. Sequenced material: PBMCs or T cells enriched from blood (not recorded which). The receptors were sampled from a man between 18 and 29 years old who had recovered from COVID-19. Each CDR3 is given with its conserved first and last residue. Fields, in order: clone size, J gene, V gene, D gene, CDR3 DNA, CDR3 protein. The D gene is left open where the match is weak. Clone size is given for some rows only: seen once, a few or many times, or a class if the clone is expanded.

clone size: .
J gene: TRBJ2-5
V gene: TRBV21-1
D gene: .
CDR3 DNA: TGTGCCAGCAGCCTTCGGACTAGCGGCGGCGGCCTCCAAGAGACCCAGTACTTC
CDR3 protein: CASSLRTSGGGLQETQYF

clone size: few
J gene: TRBJ2-7
V gene: TRBV24-1
D gene: .
CDR3 DNA: TGTGCCACCAGTGATTCCCGGGACACCTCCTACGAGCAGTACTTC
CDR3 protein: CATSDSRDTSYEQYF

clone size: once
J gene: TRBJ2-3
V gene: TRBV7-9
D gene: TRBD1
CDR3 DNA: TGTGCCAGCAGCTTAAAAGGACAGGGTATTCAAGATACGCAGTATTTT
CDR3 protein: CASSLKGQGIQDTQYF

clone size: .
J gene: TRBJ1-2
V gene: TRBV6-1
D gene: .
CDR3 DNA: TGTGCCAGCAGTGACACAGGGAACTATGGCTACACCTTC
CDR3 protein: CASSDTGNYGYTF

clone size: .
J gene: TRBJ2-5
V gene: TRBV9
D gene: TRBD2
CDR3 DNA: TGTGCCAGCTCCGGGGTGGGGAGGGCCATCGAGACCCAGTACTTC
CDR3 protein: CASSGVGRAIETQYF

clone size: .
J gene: TRBJ1-2
V gene: TRBV19
D gene: TRBD1
CDR3 DNA: TGTGCCAGTAGTATCCTGGGACAGGGGTCCTATGGCTACACCTTC
CDR3 protein: CASSILGQGSYGYTF

clone size: .
J gene: TRBJ2-7
V gene: TRBV3-1/TRBV3-2
D gene: .
CDR3 DNA: TGTGCCAGCAGCCAATCAGCAGGAGCGGGCGAGCAGTACTTC
CDR3 protein: CASSQSAGAGEQYF

clone size: .
J gene: TRBJ1-3
V gene: TRBV18
D gene: .
CDR3 DNA: TGTGCCACCACGGACATCTCTGGAAACACCATATATTTT
CDR3 protein: CATTDISGNTIYF

clone size: .
J gene: TRBJ2-3
V gene: TRBV7-2
D gene: TRBD2
CDR3 DNA: TGTGCCAGCACCGCCCGGACTAGCGGGAGTGATACGCAGTATTTT
CDR3 protein: CASTARTSGSDTQYF

clone size: .
J gene: TRBJ2-5
V gene: TRBV5-1
D gene: .
CDR3 DNA: TGCGCCAGCAGCTTGGCCCACCCCCGGGGGGAGACCCAGTACTTC
CDR3 protein: CASSLAHPRGETQYF

clone size: .
J gene: TRBJ1-6
V gene: TRBV7-2
D gene: .
CDR3 DNA: TGTGCCAGCAGCCCTATTTCAGGTTCACCCCTCCACTTT
CDR3 protein: CASSPISGSPLHF

clone size: .
J gene: TRBJ1-1
V gene: TRBV4-1
D gene: .
CDR3 DNA: TGCGCCAGCAGCCAAGTAACGGTGAACACTGAAGCTTTCTTT
CDR3 protein: CASSQVTVNTEAFF

clone size: once
J gene: TRBJ1-1
V gene: TRBV1
D gene: .
CDR3 DNA: TGCACCGGGACAGGGGAAGCTTTCTTT
CDR3 protein: CTGTGEAFF

clone size: .
J gene: TRBJ1-3
V gene: TRBV7-9
D gene: .
CDR3 DNA: TGTGCCAGCAGCTACAGGGGAAACACCATATATTTT
CDR3 protein: CASSYRGNTIYF

clone size: .
J gene: TRBJ2-7
V gene: TRBV29-1
D gene: .
CDR3 DNA: TGCAGCGTTGGTCGGCAGGGAAACGAGCAGTACTTC
CDR3 protein: CSVGRQGNEQYF

clone size: .
J gene: TRBJ1-2
V gene: TRBV9
D gene: .
CDR3 DNA: TGTGCCAGCAGCATGGAGGGCAACTATGGCTACACCTTC
CDR3 protein: CASSMEGNYGYTF

clone size: .
J gene: TRBJ1-5
V gene: TRBV5-5
D gene: .
CDR3 DNA: TGTGCCAGCAGCTTCCAGGGGCAGCCCCAGCATTTT
CDR3 protein: CASSFQGQPQHF

clone size: .
J gene: TRBJ2-7
V gene: TRBV5-6
D gene: .
CDR3 DNA: TGTGCCAGTTCTCAGGGTTTAAACGAGCAGTACTTC
CDR3 protein: CASSQGLNEQYF

clone size: .
J gene: TRBJ1-1
V gene: TRBV7-8
D gene: .
CDR3 DNA: TGTGCCAGCACCCCCGGGGGGACTGTGGGCACTGAAGCTTTCTTT
CDR3 protein: CASTPGGTVGTEAFF

clone size: .
J gene: TRBJ1-1
V gene: TRBV5-1
D gene: .
CDR3 DNA: TGCGCCAGCAGCTTGTATCAGGTTGAAGGCACTGAAGCTTTCTTT
CDR3 protein: CASSLYQVEGTEAFF

clone size: .
J gene: TRBJ1-1
V gene: TRBV19
D gene: TRBD1
CDR3 DNA: TGTGCCACCTGGGACAGGGATTTGAACACTGAAGCTTTCTTT
CDR3 protein: CATWDRDLNTEAFF

clone size: .
J gene: TRBJ1-5
V gene: TRBV7-2
D gene: .
CDR3 DNA: TGTGCCAGCAGCGCCGGAGGGTATTATAGCAATCAGCCCCAGCATTTT
CDR3 protein: CASSAGGYYSNQPQHF

clone size: .
J gene: TRBJ1-5
V gene: TRBV6-5
D gene: TRBD1
CDR3 DNA: TGTGCCAGCACTCTGGGACAGGTAAACCAGCCCCAGCATTTT
CDR3 protein: CASTLGQVNQPQHF

clone size: .
J gene: TRBJ1-2
V gene: TRBV2
D gene: .
CDR3 DNA: TGTGCCAGCAGTGCTAACTCCTATGGCTACACCTTC
CDR3 protein: CASSANSYGYTF

clone size: .
J gene: TRBJ2-7
V gene: TRBV6-5
D gene: .
CDR3 DNA: TGTGCCAGCAGTTACTCTAGCGGAGACTCCTACGAGCAGTACTTC
CDR3 protein: CASSYSSGDSYEQYF

clone size: .
J gene: TRBJ2-5
V gene: TRBV7-2
D gene: TRBD2
CDR3 DNA: TGTGCCAGCAGCTTAAATTGGCCGGGAGGAGACGAGACCCAGTACTTC
CDR3 protein: CASSLNWPGGDETQYF

clone size: .
J gene: TRBJ1-3
V gene: TRBV15
D gene: .
CDR3 DNA: TGTGCCACCAGACTGGACAGAGGAACGTTCTCTGGAAACACCATATATTTT
CDR3 protein: CATRLDRGTFSGNTIYF

clone size: .
J gene: TRBJ1-1
V gene: TRBV4-1
D gene: .
CDR3 DNA: TGCGCCAGCAGCCAGTCGGATGGGGGCTACACTGAAGCTTTCTTT
CDR3 protein: CASSQSDGGYTEAFF

clone size: .
J gene: TRBJ1-6
V gene: TRBV9
D gene: .
CDR3 DNA: TGTGCCAGCAGCGTTAGTCCTACCGTGGTGAATTCACCCCTCCACTTT
CDR3 protein: CASSVSPTVVNSPLHF

clone size: .
J gene: TRBJ1-2
V gene: TRBV5-8
D gene: TRBD1
CDR3 DNA: TGTGCCAGCAGCCGAGAACGAACAACAGGGGGAGGGTACGGCTATGGCTACACCTTC
CDR3 protein: CASSRERTTGGGYGYGYTF

clone size: .
J gene: TRBJ2-4
V gene: TRBV6-5
D gene: TRBD1
CDR3 DNA: TGTGCCAGCAGAATCTTACAGGGGTCAAGGAACATTCAGTACTTC
CDR3 protein: CASRILQGSRNIQYF

clone size: .
J gene: TRBJ2-7
V gene: TRBV7-2
D gene: TRBD1
CDR3 DNA: TGTGCCAGCAGCTTAAACCGGGACAGACCCTACGAGCAGTACTTC
CDR3 protein: CASSLNRDRPYEQYF

clone size: .
J gene: TRBJ1-2
V gene: TRBV10-3
D gene: .
CDR3 DNA: TGTGCCATCAGGGCGGCTTCGTCCGCGGGTGGCTACACCTTC
CDR3 protein: CAIRAASSAGGYTF